This T cell receptor beta chain was recovered during a study of T cell repertoires in cytomegalovirus infection. Study as a whole: Shared public TCR beta signatures pointed to both CMV infection and a matching HLA type. Study-level points and caveats: Cumulated frequencies of public TCR beta families served to identify carriers of CMV plus the relevant HLA. Dominant in the ex vivo response were TCR beta clonotypes restricted by HLA-C and specific for CMV.

Details on this clonotype: Its antigen is unknown.

TCRdb fed the reads into MiXCR, producing one record per CDR3 protein. The sample comprises 300,000 to 400,000 distinct CDR3 sequences, around a tenth of which are singletons, and about 4.5% rests with the top ten. The CDR3 has 13 residues. Germline CDR1 is DFQATT and CDR2 is SNEGSKA (reference sequence). With 6 bases removed from V and 2 bases from J, the gap between germline ends came to 12 bases. The chain employs TRBV20-1 and TRBJ2-3; D uncertain. The TCR was taken from a human donor in good health (CMV status not recorded). Some clones in this sample may be carry-over from other donors' samples. The material sequenced was PBMCs. The CDR3 here is CSANFATTDTQYF. The CDR3 DNA reads TGCAGTGCCAATTTTGCGACCACAGATACGCAGTATTTT.